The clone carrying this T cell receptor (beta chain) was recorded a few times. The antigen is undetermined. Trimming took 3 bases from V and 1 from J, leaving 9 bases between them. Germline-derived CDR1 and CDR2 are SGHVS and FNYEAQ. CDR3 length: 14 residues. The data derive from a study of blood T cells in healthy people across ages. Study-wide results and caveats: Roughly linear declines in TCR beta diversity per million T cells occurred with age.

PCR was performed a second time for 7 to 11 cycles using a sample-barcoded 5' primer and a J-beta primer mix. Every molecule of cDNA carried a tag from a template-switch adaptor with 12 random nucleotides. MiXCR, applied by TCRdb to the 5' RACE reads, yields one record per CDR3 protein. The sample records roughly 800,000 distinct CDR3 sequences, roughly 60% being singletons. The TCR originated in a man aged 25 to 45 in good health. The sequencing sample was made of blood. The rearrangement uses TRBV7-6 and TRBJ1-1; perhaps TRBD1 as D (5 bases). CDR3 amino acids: CASSFDSTNTEAFF. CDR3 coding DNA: TGTGCCAGCAGCTTTGACAGTACGAACACTGAAGCTTTCTTT.